This record covers a single T cell receptor beta chain. Its target is unknown. 5' RACE that incorporated UMI labels was used to prepare the TRB cDNA libraries. TCRdb re-analyzed the 5' RACE reads; it lists each CDR3 protein once, without DNA. The repertoire table contains about 48,000 distinct CDR3 sequences. These data originate in a study of CXCR3-negative and CXCR3-positive naive CD8 T cells. In the study overall: Collectively, the libraries yielded around 140 million TRB reads in total, at about 1.5 +/- 0.3 million per library.

Study-wide points: Similar TRBV-TRBJ usage characterized naive CXCR3-negative and CXCR3-positive cells; memory cells differed. Each naive subset displayed comparably high diversity, whereas memory CD8+ cells displayed much lower diversity.

At 300,000 to 350,000 cells each, triplicate sorts were carried out for each CD8+ T cell subset. CDR1 and CDR2 (germline): SQVTM, ANQGSEA. The CDR3 totals 13 residues. The clonotype originates from a human donor in good health. Some clones in this sample may be carry-over from other donors' samples. Material for sequencing was memory CD8+ T cells from blood. The J gene is TRBJ2-7, the V gene TRBV29-1; the TCRdb call, TRBD1, lacks DNA for checking. The CDR3 sequence is CSVVLTEGYEQYF.